What follows are 29 T cell receptor beta chains derived from one specimen sequenced in a study of blood T cell repertoires in COVID-19. Using immunoSEQ multiplex PCR, the repertoire was profiled, and TCRdb retains in-frame clones only, with some absent. Of 150,000 or so clones listed, roughly 78% are singletons. Sequenced material: peripheral blood. The receptors here all came from a man aged 80 or over with acute or convalescent COVID-19.

The chain employs TRBV11-3 and TRBJ1-1, with 7 bases aligning to TRBD1. With 1 base clipped from V and 3 bases from J, the junction kept 5 bases outside the gene matches. Germline CDR1 is SGHNT and CDR2 is YENEEA. The CDR3 loop spans 15 amino acids. The CDR3: CASSLGRQGDTEAFF. The CDR3 nucleotides are TGTGCCAGCAGCTTAGGGAGACAGGGAGACACTGAAGCTTTCTTT.

Written as DNA, the CDR3 is TGTGCCAGCAATCTAGCGGGGGGGCCAGATACGCAGTATTTT. Translation gives CASNLAGGPDTQYF. The V call is TRBV11-3, the J call TRBJ2-3, with TRBD2 matching over 12 bases. After removal of 7 bases from V and 4 bases from J, the junction contained 3 bases not matched to a gene. CDR3 length equals 14 residues. Germline values: CDR1 SGHNT, CDR2 YENEEA.

This chain connects TRBV30 to TRBJ1-2, with 8 bases lining up with TRBD1. Germline lookup yields CDR1 GTSNPN and CDR2 SVGIG (reference sequence). The V and J ends lost 3 bases and 3 bases, in that order; junction bases with no gene match: 3. This CDR3 has 13 residues. The CDR3 nucleotides read TGTGCCTGGAGCGACAGGGGAGACTATGGCTACACCTTC. Translated, it gives CAWSDRGDYGYTF. Filled out from reference TRBV30 and TRBJ1-2, the complete variable domain reads SQTIHQWPATLVQPVGSPLSLECTVEGTSNPNLYWYRQAAGRGLQLLFYSVGIGQISSEVPQNLSASRPQDRQFILSSKKLLLSDSGFYLCAWSDRGDYGYTFGSGTRLTVV.

V gene TRBV28 combines with J gene TRBJ1-1; 9 bases align to TRBD1. V dropped 5 bases and J dropped 6; count of bases not matched to a gene: 4. CDR1 is MDHEN, CDR2 SYDVKM, per germline. The CDR3 contains 13 residues. The CDR3 sequence: CASSLRDRAEAFF. The CDR3 DNA reads as TGTGCCAGCAGTCTCCGGGACAGGGCTGAAGCTTTCTTT.

The rearrangement uses TRBV9 and TRBJ1-3; D gene uncertain. CDR3 length equals 11 residues. Trimming cost V 0 bases and J 8 bases, with 3 bases left between them. Per germline, CDR1 SGDLS and CDR2 YYNGEE. The CDR3 DNA reads TGTGCCAGCAGCGTAGCGGACACCATATATTTT. Amino acid sequence: CASSVADTIYF.

The chain has TRBV7-2 and TRBJ1-5; D uncertain. The ends were cut back, 2 bases at V and 3 bases at J, with 8 bases in the middle. CDR1 is SGHTA and CDR2 is FQGNSA in the germline V gene. The CDR3 sequence is 14 residues long. The CDR3: CASSLMGINQPQHF. CDR3 bases: TGTGCCAGCAGCTTAATGGGCATCAATCAGCCCCAGCATTTT.

The V gene is TRBV5-1, the J gene TRBJ2-1; D gene ambiguous. The CDR3 sequence is 15 residues long. The germline V gene encodes CDR1 SGHRS and CDR2 YFSETQ. The V gene lost 4 bases and the J gene lost 5 bases, with 16 bases spanning the gap. In nucleotides, the CDR3 is TGCGCCAGCAGCCCGCGTGAGGTTGGCGACAATGAGCAGTTCTTC. As protein: CASSPREVGDNEQFF.

The CDR3, as DNA: TGTGCCAGCAGCAACGGGTTGTCGAGAACGTCCTACGAGCAGTACTTC. It specifies CASSNGLSRTSYEQYF. V usage is TRBV9 and J usage is TRBJ2-7; D not certain. The germline V and J ends were trimmed by 4 bases and 1 base, with 18 bases remaining between them. Germline V CDR1 and CDR2: SGDLS, YYNGEE. The CDR3 spans 16 residues.

In its sample, this clone was seen once. This chain joins TRBV6-1 and TRBJ1-6, with D possibly TRBD1 on 5 matching bases. V was trimmed by 3 bases and J by 2 bases, leaving 14 bases between them. The CDR3 extends over 17 amino acids. Per the germline V gene, CDR1 is MNHNS and CDR2 is SASEGT. CDR3 residues: CASSEPDAGTYNSPLHF. In nucleotides, the CDR3 is TGTGCCAGCAGTGAGCCCGATGCAGGGACCTATAATTCACCCCTCCACTTT.

Turning to this clone: Additional DNA sequences in this sample encode the identical CDR3. The V and J genes are TRBV7-3 and TRBJ2-5, with 15 bases that match TRBD2. V lost 4 bases, J lost 1 base, and 1 base stayed unmatched. CDR1 and CDR2 (germline): SGHTA, FQGTGA. This CDR3 has 16 amino acids. CDR3: CASSSGLAGGQETQYF. The CDR3 coding sequence is TGTGCCAGCAGCTCGGGACTAGCGGGGGGCCAAGAGACCCAGTACTTC.

V is TRBV19 and J is TRBJ2-5; TRBD1 agrees at 10 bases. V lost 1 base and J lost 4; bases outside the gene matches: 6. Germline assignment: CDR1 LNHDA and CDR2 SQIVND (reference sequence). This CDR3 region has 16 residues. The CDR3 sequence is CASSIGDRGGGETQYF. CDR3 sequence (DNA): TGTGCCAGTAGTATAGGGGACAGGGGAGGAGGAGAGACCCAGTACTTC.

The genes are TRBV28 and TRBJ2-5; D call uncertain. Trimming took off 2 bases at V and 2 bases at J, with 6 bases between the two ends. The CDR3 has 13 residues. CDR1 and CDR2 from the germline V gene are MDHEN and SYDVKM. The CDR3 sequence: CASSLGQQETQYF. The CDR3 DNA reads as TGTGCCAGCAGTTTAGGCCAGCAAGAGACCCAGTACTTC.

This clone occurred once. The chain is built from TRBV7-3 and TRBJ1-1, with D possibly TRBD1 on 5 matching bases. The CDR3 is made up of 14 amino acids. V lost 5 bases and J 1 base, leaving 11 bases between the germline ends. Germline V gene data show CDR1 as SGHTA and CDR2 as FQGTGA. The CDR3 DNA reads as TGTGCCAGCAGCCCGGACAATAGGAACACTGAAGCTTTCTTT. Its protein is CASSPDNRNTEAFF.

The chain recombines TRBV5-1 with TRBJ2-6; TRBD1 agrees at 8 bases. The length of the CDR3 is 18 residues. J lost 0 bases, V lost 4 bases, and 9 bases had no gene match. The germline gives CDR1 SGHRS, CDR2 YFSETQ. The CDR3 DNA follows: TGCGCCAGCAGCCCGACGACAGGGGTGTCCTCTGGGGCCAACGTCCTGACTTTC. This sequence encodes CASSPTTGVSSGANVLTF.

This clone appeared a single time. The V and J genes are TRBV5-1 and TRBJ2-1; unclear D gene. The CDR3 sequence is 14 residues long. V was clipped by 0 bases and J by 8 bases, with 12 bases between them. Germline V gene data show CDR1 as SGHRS and CDR2 as YFSETQ. Written as DNA, the CDR3 is TGCGCCAGCAGCTTGGTAGACTCCAGCGATGAGCAGTTCTTC. Encoded protein: CASSLVDSSDEQFF.

The chain couples TRBV24-1 to TRBJ1-1, with no clear D. V gave up 5 bases and J gave up 11 bases, with 20 bases separating them. CDR3 size: 14 residues. Germline CDR1 reads KGHDR; CDR2 reads SFDVKD. The CDR3 loop is CATSATSSTREAFF. CDR3 sequence (DNA): TGTGCCACCAGTGCCACAAGTTCGACAAGGGAGGCTTTCTTT.

V usage is TRBV23-1 and J usage is TRBJ1-1; 10 nucleotides align to TRBD1. TRBV23-1 counts as an open reading frame of uncertain function. This CDR3 has 16 residues. J lost 6 bases, V lost 3 bases, and 10 bases had no gene match. CDR3 sequence reads: CASSHRDRGFSAEAFF. The CDR3 nucleotides read TGCGCCAGCAGTCATCGGGACAGGGGTTTTTCGGCTGAAGCTTTCTTT.

The chain joins TRBV13 to TRBJ1-4; TRBD1 might be the D (6 bases). Per the germline V gene, CDR1 is PRHDT and CDR2 is FYEKMQ (reference sequence). This CDR3 has 13 residues. The V end was cut by 5 bases, the J end by 4 bases, with 8 bases between. Written as DNA, the CDR3 is TGTGCCAGCAGCCCCAGGGGTAATGAAAAACTGTTTTTT. Protein sequence: CASSPRGNEKLFF.

The V call is TRBV7-2, the J call TRBJ2-1; D remains unclear. Germline loops: CDR1 SGHTA, CDR2 FQGNSA. Deletions cut 5 bases from V and 2 bases from J, with 7 bases between. The CDR3 is made up of 13 amino acids. The CDR3 DNA is TGTGCCAGCAGCCTACCTACCTACAATGAGCAGTTCTTC. Translating gives CASSLPTYNEQFF.

The chain employs TRBV6-5 and TRBJ1-2, with 7 bases aligning to TRBD1. This CDR3 region has 15 residues. V lost 2 bases, J lost 2 bases, and 5 bases stayed unmatched. Germline V CDR1 and CDR2: MNHEY, SVGAGI. CDR3 loop: CASSYSRDRNYGYTF. Written as DNA, the CDR3 is TGTGCCAGCAGTTACAGTCGGGACAGAAACTATGGCTACACCTTC.

This chain joins TRBV3-1 (or the pseudogene TRBV3-2) and TRBJ2-5; tentative D call: TRBD1 (7 bases). The CDR3 is 13 amino acids. The germline CDR1 and CDR2 sequences are LGHDT and YNNKEL (reference sequence). The V gene lost 7 bases and the J gene lost 3 bases, with 12 bases spanning the gap. Written as DNA, the CDR3 is TGTGCCAGCAACTCAGGGGGGAAAGAGACCCAGTACTTC. Its translation is CASNSGGKETQYF.

This clone has only a few counts. The chain employs TRBV19 and TRBJ2-2, with D hard to call. Trimming removed 5 bases at V and 5 bases at J, with 6 bases between. CDR3 size: 12 residues. The V gene's germline CDR1 is LNHDA and CDR2 SQIVND (reference sequence). The CDR3 nucleotides read TGTGCCAGTAGTCTTCTAACCGGGGAGCTGTTTTTT. It yields the protein CASSLLTGELFF.

The chain recombines TRBV23-1 with TRBJ1-1, with 8 bases lining up with TRBD1. TRBV23-1 carries the ORF label, with uncertain function. CDR3 size: 13 residues. V was clipped by 9 bases and J by 1 base; unmatched bases: 4. CDR3 sequence: CARAGGANTEAFF. CDR3 coding DNA: TGCGCCAGGGCAGGGGGCGCGAACACTGAAGCTTTCTTT.

J is TRBJ1-1 and V is TRBV30, with D possibly TRBD1 on 6 matching bases. The V gene's germline CDR1 is GTSNPN and CDR2 SVGIG (reference sequence). Trimming pared 4 bases from V and 4 bases from J, leaving 10 bases between. The CDR3 covers 12 residues. This chain's CDR3 is CAWNRAGTEAFF. The CDR3 DNA is TGTGCCTGGAACAGGGCCGGCACTGAAGCTTTCTTT.

The chain carries TRBV25-1 and TRBJ2-7, with TRBD2 identical over 8 bases. Germline lookup yields CDR1 MGHDK and CDR2 SYGVNS. This CDR3 region has 13 residues. V was pared by 4 bases and J by 10 bases, with 9 bases of the junction left unmatched. In DNA, the CDR3 is TGTGCCAGCAGTGGCCCGGGACTAGTCGAACAGTACGTC. This codes for CASSGPGLVEQYV.

This clone was seen a few times. The rearrangement links TRBV2 to TRBJ2-5; 9 nucleotides align to TRBD1. Germline V lookup: CDR1 SNHLY, CDR2 FYNNEI. The CDR3 runs 15 residues. V shed 5 bases, J shed 4 bases, and the junction held 8 bases outside the gene matches. The CDR3 here is CASSSQGARGETQYF. Here the CDR3 DNA reads TGTGCCAGCAGTTCACAGGGGGCGCGGGGAGAGACCCAGTACTTC.

The chain couples TRBV5-1 to TRBJ2-2; 9 bases align to TRBD1. The V gene end was trimmed by 4 bases and the J gene end by 7 bases; junction bases not matched to a gene: 8. Per germline, CDR1 SGHRS and CDR2 YFSETQ. This CDR3 is 15 amino acids long. The CDR3 sequence is CASSPGQGWNGELFF. In nucleotides, the CDR3 is TGCGCCAGCAGCCCCGGACAGGGGTGGAACGGGGAGCTGTTTTTT.

V is TRBV4-2 and J is TRBJ2-3, with 15 bases matching TRBD2. This CDR3 comprises 20 residues. The germline CDR1 and CDR2 sequences are LGHNA and YNFKEQ. The trim removed 1 base at V and 6 bases at J, leaving 14 bases unmatched. The chain's CDR3 is CASSQGRGRTSGGAGDTQYF. CDR3 nucleotides: TGTGCCAGCAGCCAAGGGCGAGGTCGGACTAGCGGGGGGGCCGGGGATACGCAGTATTTT.

This sequence joins TRBV4-2 and TRBJ2-2; TRBD2 matches 7 bases. Germline loops: CDR1 LGHNA, CDR2 YNFKEQ. CDR3 length: 18 residues. Trimming removed 4 bases from V and 3 bases from J; junction bases left unmatched: 14. CDR3 region: CASSLTTGGSFDTGELFF. The DNA of the CDR3 is TGTGCCAGCAGCCTCACAACCGGGGGGAGCTTCGACACCGGGGAGCTGTTTTTT.